This TCR beta chain was found in a study of cytomegalovirus exposure and HLA in healthy donors. Whole-study context: In a later analysis, the approximately 120 validation repertoires were reported to have used the same platform as the 650 to 800 first-cohort repertoires.

Findings and caveats of the study: The authors listed around 150 TCR beta chains as cytomegalovirus-associated.

The length of the CDR3 is 15 residues. V was cut by 2 bases and J by 3 bases, with 13 bases left in between. Germline V gene lookup returns CDR1 MNHEY and CDR2 SVGAGI. Note on this clone: The antigen is undetermined.

Only in-frame clones appear in the TCRdb table, and some are missing; sequencing was by immunoSEQ multiplex PCR. The repertoire holds roughly 220,000 clones, about nine tenths seen once, with roughly 1% in the top ten. Material for sequencing was PBMCs. This clonotype was sampled from a woman under 30 in good health and CMV-seronegative. The chain links TRBV6-5 to TRBJ1-1; D is possibly TRBD1 (5 bases). The CDR3 DNA follows: TGTGCCAGCAGTTACGAGGCACGGGGGGACACTGAAGCTTTCTTT. Translated: CASSYEARGDTEAFF.